The clone carrying this T cell receptor (beta chain) was counted a few times. Germline CDR1 is MNHEY and CDR2 is SMNVEV (reference sequence). The V segment lost 5 bases and the J segment 7 bases; nucleotides outside the gene matches: 8. This CDR3 contains 14 residues. The table came from immunoSEQ multiplex PCR; TCRdb's copy has only in-frame clones and leaves some out. The sample lists tens of thousands of clones; approximately 88% were seen once. These data originate in a study of OX40 agonist ivuxolimab in advanced cancers. The chain carries TRBV27 and TRBJ1-2; 9 bases are a match to TRBD1. The sequence was collected from an adult with an advanced solid tumor such as melanoma, head and neck, liver or kidney cancer. The sample was CD4+ or CD8+ T cells sorted from blood, taken in a trial of the OX40 agonist ivuxolimab. In DNA form, the CDR3 reads TGTGCCAGCAGTCAAGCCCGGGACAGGGCTGGCTACACCTTC. It is translated as CASSQARDRAGYTF.